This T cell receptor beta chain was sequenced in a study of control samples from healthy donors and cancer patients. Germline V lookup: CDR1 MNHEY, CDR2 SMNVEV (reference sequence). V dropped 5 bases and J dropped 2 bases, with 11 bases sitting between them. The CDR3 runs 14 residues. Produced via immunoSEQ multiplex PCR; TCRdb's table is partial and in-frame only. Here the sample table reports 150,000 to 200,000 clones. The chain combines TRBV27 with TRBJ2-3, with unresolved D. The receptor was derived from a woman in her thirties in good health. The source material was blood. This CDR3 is CASSPRTDTDTQYF. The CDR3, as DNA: TGTGCCAGCAGTCCCAGGACGGACACAGATACGCAGTATTTT.